This T cell receptor beta chain appears in the sequencing data of a study of neurological immune-mediated disorders. Synthesis of cDNA was performed by 5'RACE using 10-nucleotide random UMIs. A single record per CDR3 protein comes from TCRdb applying MiXCR to the 5' RACE reads. The sample consists of about 33,000 distinct CDR3 sequences, roughly 1.6% of them appearing once. Findings of the study overall: No expanded-clone CDR3 amino acid sequence recurred across subjects, suggesting private TCR-beta repertoires.

This clonotype was counted at least ten times. Its antigen is not identified. Sequences were obtained from PBMCs. The TCR originated in a woman aged 30 to 39 with multiple sclerosis.

The CDR3: CSASLLGGNEQFF. The CDR3 coding sequence is TGCAGTGCTAGCCTCCTAGGGGGGAATGAGCAGTTCTTC. The V and J genes are TRBV20-1 and TRBJ2-1, with D perhaps being TRBD1 or TRBD2 (6 bases each). There are 13 residues in the CDR3. The V end lost 3 bases, the J end lost 7 bases, and 13 bases lay between the germline ends. Germline V gives CDR1 DFQATT, CDR2 SNEGSKA (reference sequence).